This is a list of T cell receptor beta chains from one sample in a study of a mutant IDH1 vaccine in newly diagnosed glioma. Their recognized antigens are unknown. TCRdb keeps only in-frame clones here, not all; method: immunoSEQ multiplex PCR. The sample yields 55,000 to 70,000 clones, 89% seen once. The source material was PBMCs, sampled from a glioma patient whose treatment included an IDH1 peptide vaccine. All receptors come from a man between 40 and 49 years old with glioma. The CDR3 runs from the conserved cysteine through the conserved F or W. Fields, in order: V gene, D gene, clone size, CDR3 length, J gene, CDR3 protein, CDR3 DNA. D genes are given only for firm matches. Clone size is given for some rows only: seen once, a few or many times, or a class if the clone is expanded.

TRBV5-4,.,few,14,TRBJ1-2,CASSLGSGYYGYTF,TGTGCCAGCAGCTTGGGTTCAGGTTACTATGGCTACACCTTC
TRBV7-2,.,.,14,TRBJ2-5,CASSLNGAQETQYF,TGTGCCAGCAGCTTAAACGGGGCACAAGAGACCCAGTACTTC
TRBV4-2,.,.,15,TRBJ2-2,CASSQERAGTGELFF,TGTGCCAGCAGCCAAGAGAGGGCCGGCACCGGGGAGCTGTTTTTT
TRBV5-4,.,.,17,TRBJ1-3,CASSFGGGRSSGNTIYF,TGTGCCAGCAGCTTTGGGGGGGGTCGGAGCTCTGGAAACACCATATATTTT
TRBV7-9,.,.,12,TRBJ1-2,CASSLASEGYTF,TGTGCCAGCAGCTTAGCATCGGAAGGCTACACCTTC
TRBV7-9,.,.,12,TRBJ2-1,CASSFISNEQFF,TGTGCCAGCAGCTTTATATCCAATGAGCAGTTCTTC
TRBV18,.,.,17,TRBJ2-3,CASSPSQSFISTDTQYF,TGTGCCAGCTCACCGTCACAGAGTTTTATTAGCACAGATACGCAGTATTTT
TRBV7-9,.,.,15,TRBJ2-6,CASSLSVSGANVLTF,TGTGCCAGCAGCTTATCGGTCTCTGGGGCCAACGTCCTGACTTTC
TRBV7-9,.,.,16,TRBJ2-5,CASSRSRGVGDETQYF,TGTGCCAGCAGTCGGAGTCGAGGGGTTGGGGACGAGACCCAGTACTTC
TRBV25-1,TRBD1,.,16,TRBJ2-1,CASSPKVQGAYNEQFF,TGTGCCAGCAGTCCAAAGGTACAGGGGGCCTACAATGAGCAGTTCTTC
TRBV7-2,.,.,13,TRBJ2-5,CASSGRVVETQYF,TGTGCCAGCAGCGGCAGGGTTGTGGAGACCCAGTACTTC
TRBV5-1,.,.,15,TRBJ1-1,CASSLERGAGTEAFF,TGCGCCAGCAGCTTGGAGAGGGGGGCCGGCACTGAAGCTTTCTTT
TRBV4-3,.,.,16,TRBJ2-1,CASGQTWAESYNEQFF,TGCGCCAGCGGTCAGACCTGGGCTGAGTCCTACAATGAGCAGTTCTTC
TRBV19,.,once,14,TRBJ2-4,CASRGLTIKNIQYF,TGTGCCAGTAGAGGACTGACTATCAAAAACATTCAGTACTTC
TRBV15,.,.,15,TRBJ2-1,CATSRVLTGAGEQFF,TGTGCCACCAGCAGAGTTCTGACCGGAGCCGGTGAGCAGTTCTTC
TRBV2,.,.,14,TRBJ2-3,CASSASSGTDTQYF,TGTGCCAGTTCGGCGAGCTCGGGCACAGATACGCAGTATTTT
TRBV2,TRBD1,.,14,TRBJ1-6,CASSVRQGSSPLHF,TGTGCCAGCAGTGTTAGACAGGGGAGTTCACCCCTCCACTTT
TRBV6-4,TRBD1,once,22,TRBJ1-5,CASSDPEGAGTGEGRSNQPQHF,TGTGCCAGCAGTGACCCAGAGGGCGCCGGGACAGGGGAGGGCCGGAGCAATCAGCCCCAGCATTTT
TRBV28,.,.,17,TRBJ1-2,CASRSRAPAFLNYGYTF,TGTGCCAGCAGGTCGAGGGCGCCCGCCTTTCTCAACTATGGCTACACCTTC
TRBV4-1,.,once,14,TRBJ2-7,CASSTGSDSYEQYF,TGCGCCAGCAGCACAGGCAGTGACTCCTACGAGCAGTACTTC
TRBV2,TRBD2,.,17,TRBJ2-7,CASEGSSLAGGDYEQYF,TGTGCCAGTGAGGGGTCGTCTCTAGCGGGGGGAGACTACGAGCAGTACTTC
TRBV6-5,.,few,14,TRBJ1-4,CASSSVWASPELFF,TGTGCCAGCAGCTCGGTTTGGGCCTCGCCGGAACTGTTTTTT
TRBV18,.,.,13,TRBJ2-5,CASSPNSQETQYF,TGTGCCAGCTCACCAAACAGCCAAGAGACCCAGTACTTC
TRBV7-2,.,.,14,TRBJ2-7,CASSLVPETYEQYF,TGTGCCAGCAGCTTAGTGCCTGAGACCTACGAGCAGTACTTC
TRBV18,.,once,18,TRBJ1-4,CASSPRSGTGSRDEKLFF,TGTGCCAGCTCACCACGATCGGGAACAGGGAGTAGGGATGAAAAACTGTTTTTT
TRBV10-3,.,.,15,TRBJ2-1,CAISEGRGHPDEQFF,TGTGCCATCAGTGAGGGGAGGGGACATCCGGATGAGCAGTTCTTC
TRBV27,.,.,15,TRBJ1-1,CASYPRGRGNTEAFF,TGTGCCAGCTATCCGAGGGGTCGAGGGAACACTGAAGCTTTCTTT
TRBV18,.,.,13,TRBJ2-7,CASSPAGPREQYF,TGTGCCAGCTCCCCCGCGGGTCCCCGCGAGCAGTACTTC
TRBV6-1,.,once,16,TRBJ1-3,CASSVGGAISGNTIYF,TGTGCCAGCAGTGTCGGCGGCGCGATCTCTGGAAACACCATATATTTT
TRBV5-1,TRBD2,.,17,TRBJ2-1,CASSTGTSGVREGEQFF,TGCGCCAGCAGCACTGGGACTAGCGGGGTCCGGGAGGGTGAGCAGTTCTTC
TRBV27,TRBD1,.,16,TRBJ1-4,CASRQNRDRLNEKLFF,TGTGCCAGCAGGCAGAACCGGGACAGACTTAATGAAAAACTGTTTTTT
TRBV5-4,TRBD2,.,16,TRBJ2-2,CASSTPSGTSGTGLFF,TGTGCCAGCAGCACTCCCTCCGGGACTAGCGGAACTGGGCTGTTTTTT
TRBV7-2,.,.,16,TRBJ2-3,CASSLGYGSVTDTQYF,TGTGCCAGCAGCTTAGGTTACGGGAGCGTAACAGATACGCAGTATTTT
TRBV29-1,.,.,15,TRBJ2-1,CSVEVSRPTGYEQFF,TGCAGCGTTGAAGTATCGAGGCCTACGGGGTATGAGCAGTTCTTC
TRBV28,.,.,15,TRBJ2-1,CASSLLPGHSNEQFF,TGTGCCAGCAGTCTTCTCCCGGGACACTCCAATGAGCAGTTCTTC
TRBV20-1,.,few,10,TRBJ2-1,CSARYNEQFF,TGCAGTGCTAGGTACAATGAGCAGTTCTTC
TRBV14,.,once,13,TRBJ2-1,CASSQDERTEQFF,TGTGCCAGCAGCCAAGATGAGAGGACTGAGCAGTTCTTC
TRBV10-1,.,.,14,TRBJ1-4,CASSESGTNEKLFF,TGCGCCAGCAGCGAAAGCGGGACTAATGAAAAACTGTTTTTT
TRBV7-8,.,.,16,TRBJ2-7,CASSLATEGIRYEQYF,TGTGCCAGCAGCTTAGCGACGGAAGGGATCCGCTACGAGCAGTACTTC
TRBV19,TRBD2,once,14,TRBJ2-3,CASTPGTITDTQYF,TGTGCCAGTACCCCCGGGACTATCACAGATACGCAGTATTTT
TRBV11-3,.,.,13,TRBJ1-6,CASSLGGNSPLHF,TGTGCCAGCAGCTTAGGGGGAAATTCACCCCTCCACTTT
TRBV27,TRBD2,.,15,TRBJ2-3,CASSGAGLAVNTQYF,TGTGCCAGCAGTGGGGCGGGGCTAGCGGTGAATACGCAGTATTTT
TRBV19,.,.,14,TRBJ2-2,CASRLVGLAGELFF,TGTGCCAGCCGACTAGTAGGTCTGGCCGGGGAGCTGTTTTTT
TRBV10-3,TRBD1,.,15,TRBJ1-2,CAISGGWTGVDGYTF,TGTGCCATCAGTGGGGGTTGGACAGGGGTTGATGGCTACACCTTC
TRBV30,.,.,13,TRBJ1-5,CAWSVGQGQPQHF,TGTGCCTGGAGTGTGGGGCAGGGTCAGCCCCAGCATTTT
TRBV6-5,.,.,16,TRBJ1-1,CASSYSFTRENTEAFF,TGTGCCAGCAGTTACTCTTTTACCAGGGAGAACACTGAAGCTTTCTTT
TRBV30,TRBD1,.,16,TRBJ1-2,CAWSRQRTGAQYGYTF,TGTGCCTGGTCCCGGCAGAGGACAGGGGCTCAATATGGCTACACCTTC
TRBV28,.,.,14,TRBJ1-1,CASSPTGQNTEAFF,TGTGCCAGCAGTCCAACGGGCCAGAACACTGAAGCTTTCTTT
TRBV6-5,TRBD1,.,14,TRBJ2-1,CASSSTGRYNEQFF,TGTGCCAGCAGTTCGACAGGGCGGTACAATGAGCAGTTCTTC
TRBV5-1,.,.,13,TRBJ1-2,CASSPMGDYGYTF,TGCGCCAGCAGCCCTATGGGAGACTATGGCTACACCTTC
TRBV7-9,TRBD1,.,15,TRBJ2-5,CASSSGTGVGETQYF,TGTGCCAGCAGCTCCGGGACAGGGGTGGGAGAGACCCAGTACTTC